Listed below are T cell receptor beta chains from one sample, sequenced in a study of blood T cell repertoires in COVID-19. TCRdb's copy holds only in-frame clones and misses some; the assay was immunoSEQ multiplex PCR. In the table there are about 320,000 clones, around 85% of which are singletons. Sequenced input: PBMCs or T cells enriched from blood (not recorded which). These TCRs come from a woman younger than 45 who had been exposed to COVID-19. CDR3s include the opening cysteine and the closing phenylalanine or tryptophan. The D gene is left open where the match is weak. Rows give clone size only sometimes, using once, few, many, or a class for an expanded clone.

clone_size j_call d_call v_call cdr3_aa cdr3_nt
. TRBJ1-5 TRBD1 TRBV5-1 CASSPLGTGNQPQHF TGCGCCAGCAGCCCGTTGGGGACAGGGAATCAGCCCCAGCATTTT
. TRBJ1-2 TRBD1 TRBV23-1 CASSPGQNYGYTF TGCGCCAGCAGTCCGGGACAGAACTATGGCTACACCTTC
few TRBJ1-5 TRBD1 TRBV28 CASLSMTGGASNQPQHF TGTGCCAGCCTTTCGATGACAGGGGGCGCGAGCAATCAGCCCCAGCATTTT
. TRBJ2-1 . TRBV5-1 CASSLGQANNEQFF TGCGCCAGCAGCTTGGGACAGGCAAACAATGAGCAGTTCTTC
. TRBJ2-3 TRBD2 TRBV6-1 CASSEILAGANTQYF TGTGCCAGCAGTGAAATCCTAGCGGGGGCCAATACGCAGTATTTT
. TRBJ1-1 . TRBV10-2 CASSGWLNTEAFF TGCGCCAGTAGCGGGTGGTTGAACACTGAAGCTTTCTTT
. TRBJ2-5 . TRBV13 CASREGRETQYF TGTGCCAGCAGAGAAGGGAGAGAGACCCAGTACTTC
. TRBJ2-3 . TRBV2 CASSVGIATYSGTDTQYF TGTGCCAGCAGTGTCGGTATCGCAACCTACTCGGGCACAGATACGCAGTATTTT
many TRBJ2-3 TRBD2 TRBV7-9 CASSLGQREGSTDTQYF TGTGCCAGCAGCTTAGGTCAGCGGGAGGGGAGCACAGATACGCAGTATTTT
once TRBJ1-4 . TRBV7-6 CASSLGGAMGEKLFF TGTGCCAGCAGCTTAGGTGGGGCAATGGGTGAAAAACTGTTTTTT
. TRBJ2-2 TRBD2 TRBV7-2 CASSWLAGGGTGELFF TGTGCCAGCAGCTGGCTAGCGGGGGGCGGGACCGGGGAGCTGTTTTTT
. TRBJ2-2 . TRBV7-3 CASSPRGLTGELFF TGTGCCAGCAGCCCCCGGGGTCTCACCGGGGAGCTGTTTTTT
once TRBJ2-2 TRBD2 TRBV4-2 CASSRETSGGSGELFF TGTGCCAGCAGCCGAGAGACTAGCGGGGGGTCCGGGGAGCTGTTTTTT
. TRBJ1-2 TRBD1 TRBV14 CASSPRQGPHYGYTF TGTGCCAGCAGCCCGCGACAGGGGCCCCACTATGGCTACACCTTC
. TRBJ2-1 TRBD2 TRBV5-1 CASSGTSGGISYNEQFF TGCGCCAGCAGCGGGACTAGCGGGGGGATCTCCTACAATGAGCAGTTCTTC
. TRBJ1-5 TRBD1 TRBV27 CASSSGQGRIGSNQPQHF TGTGCCAGCAGTTCGGGACAGGGTCGGATAGGTAGCAATCAGCCCCAGCATTTT
. TRBJ1-1 TRBD1 TRBV27 CASSFDRGNREAFF TGTGCCAGCAGTTTCGACAGGGGGAACCGTGAAGCTTTCTTT
. TRBJ2-7 TRBD2 TRBV19 CASSARTSGRAYYEQYF TGTGCCAGTAGTGCCCGCACTAGCGGGAGGGCCTATTACGAGCAGTACTTC
. TRBJ1-2 . TRBV28 CASTLSPSTRRGYTF TGTGCCAGCACCCTATCCCCTAGTACGAGGCGAGGCTACACCTTC
. TRBJ1-3 . TRBV28 CASSPALNSGNTIYF TGTGCCAGCAGTCCCGCACTGAACTCTGGAAACACCATATATTTT
. TRBJ1-3 . TRBV28 CASSLSQGHNTIYF TGTGCCAGCAGTTTAAGCCAGGGGCATAACACCATATATTTT
once TRBJ2-1 . TRBV30 CAWTLAGLSYNEQFF TGTGCCTGGACCCTGGCAGGCCTCTCCTACAATGAGCAGTTCTTC
once TRBJ2-5 . TRBV3-1/TRBV3-2 CASSQGTAEEETQYF TGTGCCAGCAGCCAAGGCACCGCGGAGGAGGAGACCCAGTACTTC